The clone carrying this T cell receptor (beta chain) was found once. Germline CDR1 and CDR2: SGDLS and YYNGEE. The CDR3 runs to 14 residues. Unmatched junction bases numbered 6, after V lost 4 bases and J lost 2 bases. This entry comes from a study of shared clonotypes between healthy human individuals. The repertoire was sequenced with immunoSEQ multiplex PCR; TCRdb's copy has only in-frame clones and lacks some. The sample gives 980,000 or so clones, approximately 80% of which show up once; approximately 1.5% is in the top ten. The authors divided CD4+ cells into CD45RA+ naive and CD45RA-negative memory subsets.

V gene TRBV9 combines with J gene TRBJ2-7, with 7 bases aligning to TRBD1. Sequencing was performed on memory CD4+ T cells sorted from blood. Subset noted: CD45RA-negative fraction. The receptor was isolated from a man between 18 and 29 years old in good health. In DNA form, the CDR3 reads TGTGCCAGCAGCCCTGGACAGGAAACCTACGAGCAGTACTTC. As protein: CASSPGQETYEQYF.